The subject of this entry is one T cell receptor (beta chain). The data belong to a study of OX40 agonist ivuxolimab in advanced cancers. Germline assignment: CDR1 SGHNT and CDR2 YYREEE (reference sequence). This CDR3 contains 12 residues. The V end was cut by 3 bases, the J end by 6 bases, with 10 bases between. Clones were sequenced by immunoSEQ multiplex PCR, and TCRdb holds only the in-frame ones, with some missing. The sample yields around 67,000 clones, about four fifths seen once. This chain links TRBV5-4 with TRBJ2-7; no definite D call. The source was CD4+ or CD8+ T cells sorted from blood, collected in a trial of the OX40 agonist ivuxolimab. This TCR derives from an adult with an advanced solid tumor such as melanoma, head and neck, liver or kidney cancer. CDR3 sequence: CASSYMWGEQYF. The DNA for the CDR3 is TGTGCCAGCAGCTACATGTGGGGCGAGCAGTACTTC.